The table lists the clone carrying this T cell receptor beta chain with a count of one. Its antigen is still unknown. This specimen belongs to a study of T cell responses to AZD1222 COVID-19 vaccine. Study findings and constraints: Unmutated variant regions are reportedly targeted by nearly half of spike-specific TCRs. The sample set comprised mostly white British donors with more females, and clonal diversity was possibly underestimated.

TCRdb's table, derived via immunoSEQ multiplex PCR, lists solely in-frame clones and lacks some. The profile covers fewer than 150,000 clones, with about 89% appearing a single time and about 7.4% taken by the ten largest. This CDR3 is built from 12 residues. V was pared by 2 bases and J by 9 bases, with 8 bases between. Germline loops: CDR1 LNHDA, CDR2 SQIVND (reference sequence). This clonotype originated in an adult who received the AZD1222 COVID-19 vaccine. The sample was peripheral blood, taken 28 days after the second AZD1222 dose. V usage is TRBV19 and J usage is TRBJ2-1; possibly TRBD2 for D (6 bases). CDR3 residues: CASSILGGEQFF. For the CDR3, the DNA is TGTGCCAGTAGTATACTCGGGGGTGAGCAGTTCTTC.